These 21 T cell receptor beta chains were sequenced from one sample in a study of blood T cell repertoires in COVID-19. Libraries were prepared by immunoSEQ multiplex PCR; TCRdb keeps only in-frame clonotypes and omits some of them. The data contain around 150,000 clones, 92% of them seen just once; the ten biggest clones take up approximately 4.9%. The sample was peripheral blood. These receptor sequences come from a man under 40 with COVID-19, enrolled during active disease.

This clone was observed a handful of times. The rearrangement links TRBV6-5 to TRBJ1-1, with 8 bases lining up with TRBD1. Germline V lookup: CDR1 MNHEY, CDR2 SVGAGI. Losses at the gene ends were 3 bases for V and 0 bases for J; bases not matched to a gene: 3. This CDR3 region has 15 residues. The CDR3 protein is CASSYNRGMNTEAFF. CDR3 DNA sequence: TGTGCCAGCAGTTATAACAGGGGGATGAACACTGAAGCTTTCTTT.

CDR3 sequence reads: CASSYSRRGTGGNNEQFF. The CDR3 nucleotides are TGTGCCAGCAGTTACTCCAGGAGGGGGACAGGGGGGAACAATGAGCAGTTCTTC. The V call is TRBV6-2 or TRBV6-3, the J call TRBJ2-1; 11 bases are shared with TRBD1. CDR3 length: 18 amino acids. V lost 0 bases, J lost 5 bases, and 9 bases stayed unmatched. Germline V gives CDR1 MNHEY, CDR2 SVGEGT.

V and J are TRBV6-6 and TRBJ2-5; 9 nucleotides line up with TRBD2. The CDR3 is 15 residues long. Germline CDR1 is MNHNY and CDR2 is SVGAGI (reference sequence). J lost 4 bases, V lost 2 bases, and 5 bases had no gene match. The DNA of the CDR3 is TGTGCCAGCAGTTACGGCGGGGGGGCCGGAGAGACCCAGTACTTC. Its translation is CASSYGGGAGETQYF.

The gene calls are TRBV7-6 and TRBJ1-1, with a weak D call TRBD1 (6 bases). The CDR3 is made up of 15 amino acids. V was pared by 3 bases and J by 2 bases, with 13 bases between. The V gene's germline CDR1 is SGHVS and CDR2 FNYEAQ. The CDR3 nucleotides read TGTGCCAGCAGCTTCTCCAGACAGGTTAACACTGAAGCTTTCTTT. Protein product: CASSFSRQVNTEAFF. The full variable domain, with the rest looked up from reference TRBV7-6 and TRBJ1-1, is GAGVSQSPRYKVTKRGQDVALRCDPISGHVSLYWYRQALGQGPEFLTYFNYEAQQDKSGLPNDRFSAERPEGSISTLTIQRTEQRDSAMYRCASSFSRQVNTEAFFGQGTRLTVV.

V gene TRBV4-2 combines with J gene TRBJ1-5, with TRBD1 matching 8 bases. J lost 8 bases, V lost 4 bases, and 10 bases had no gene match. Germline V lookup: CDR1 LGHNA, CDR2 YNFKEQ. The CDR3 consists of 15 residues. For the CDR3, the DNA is TGTGCCAGCAGCCCCGACCAGGGGGCCCTAGAGCCCCAGCATTTT. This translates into CASSPDQGALEPQHF.

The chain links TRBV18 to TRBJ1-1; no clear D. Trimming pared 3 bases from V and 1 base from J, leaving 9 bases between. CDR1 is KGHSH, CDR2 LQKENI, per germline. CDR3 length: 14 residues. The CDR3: CASSPPYRNTEAFF. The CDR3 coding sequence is TGTGCCAGCTCACCGCCCTACCGGAACACTGAAGCTTTCTTT.

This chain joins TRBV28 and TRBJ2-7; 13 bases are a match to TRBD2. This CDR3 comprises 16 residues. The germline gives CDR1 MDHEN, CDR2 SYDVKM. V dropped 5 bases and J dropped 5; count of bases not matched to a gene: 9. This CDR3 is CASSRGTSGTHHEQYF. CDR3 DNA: TGTGCCAGCAGTCGCGGGACTAGCGGGACCCACCACGAGCAGTACTTC.

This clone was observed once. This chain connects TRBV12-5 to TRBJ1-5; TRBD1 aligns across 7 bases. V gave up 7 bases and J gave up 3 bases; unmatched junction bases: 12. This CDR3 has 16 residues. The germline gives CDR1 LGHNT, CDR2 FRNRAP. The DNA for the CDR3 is TGTGCTAGTGTCCCCTCGGGGCAGGGGGACAATCAGCCCCAGCATTTT. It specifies CASVPSGQGDNQPQHF.

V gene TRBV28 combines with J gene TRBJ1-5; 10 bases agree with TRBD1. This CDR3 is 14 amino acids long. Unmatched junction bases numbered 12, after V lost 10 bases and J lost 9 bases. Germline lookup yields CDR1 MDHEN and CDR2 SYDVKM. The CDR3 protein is CAIEGQGRAGPQHF. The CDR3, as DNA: TGTGCCATCGAGGGACAGGGGCGCGCAGGGCCCCAGCATTTT.

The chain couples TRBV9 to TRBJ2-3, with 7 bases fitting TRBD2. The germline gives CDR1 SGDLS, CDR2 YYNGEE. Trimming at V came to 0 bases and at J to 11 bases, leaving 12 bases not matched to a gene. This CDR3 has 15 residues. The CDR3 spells CASSVGVKGGSRQYF. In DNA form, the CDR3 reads TGTGCCAGCAGCGTAGGGGTCAAGGGCGGGAGTAGGCAGTATTTT.

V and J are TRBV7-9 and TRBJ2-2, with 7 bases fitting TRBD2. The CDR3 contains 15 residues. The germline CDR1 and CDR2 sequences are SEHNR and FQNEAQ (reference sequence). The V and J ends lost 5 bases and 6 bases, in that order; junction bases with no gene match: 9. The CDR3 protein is CASSLLAGAAGELFF. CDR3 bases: TGTGCCAGCAGCCTCCTCGCGGGAGCGGCCGGGGAGCTGTTTTTT.

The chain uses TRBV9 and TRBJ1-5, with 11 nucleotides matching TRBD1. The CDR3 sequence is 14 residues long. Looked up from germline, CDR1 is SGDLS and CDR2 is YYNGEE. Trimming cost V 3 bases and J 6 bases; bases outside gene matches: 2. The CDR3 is CASSAGTGGQPQHF. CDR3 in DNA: TGTGCCAGCAGCGCCGGGACAGGGGGTCAGCCCCAGCATTTT.

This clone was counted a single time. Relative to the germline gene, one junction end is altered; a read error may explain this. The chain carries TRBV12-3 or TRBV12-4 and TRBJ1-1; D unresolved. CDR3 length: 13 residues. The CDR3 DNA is TGTGCCACCAGTTTACAGTTGAACACTGAAGCTTTCTTT. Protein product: CATSLQLNTEAFF.

CDR3 sequence reads: CASSFTENTEAFF. CDR3 DNA sequence: TGCGCCAGCAGCTTTACAGAGAACACTGAAGCTTTCTTT. The rearrangement links TRBV4-3 to TRBJ1-1; D remains unclear. CDR3 size: 13 residues. V was pared by 5 bases and J by 1 base, with 8 bases between. The germline V gene has CDR1 LGHNA and CDR2 YSLEER.

This CDR3 reads CASSRNRGTILNTGELFF. As DNA, the CDR3 is TGTGCCAGCAGCAGAAACCGAGGGACAATTTTGAACACCGGGGAGCTGTTTTTT. The rearrangement links TRBV7-9 to TRBJ2-2; D is possibly TRBD1 (6 bases). This CDR3 spans 18 amino acids. Germline V lookup: CDR1 SEHNR, CDR2 FQNEAQ (reference sequence). V gave up 5 bases and J gave up 1 base, with 20 bases separating them.

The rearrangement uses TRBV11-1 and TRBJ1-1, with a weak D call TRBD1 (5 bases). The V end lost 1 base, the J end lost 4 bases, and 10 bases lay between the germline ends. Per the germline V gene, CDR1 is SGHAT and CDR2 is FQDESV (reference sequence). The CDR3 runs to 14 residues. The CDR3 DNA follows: TGTGCCAGCAGCTTAGTGGGGGGAGCCACTGAAGCTTTCTTT. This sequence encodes CASSLVGGATEAFF.

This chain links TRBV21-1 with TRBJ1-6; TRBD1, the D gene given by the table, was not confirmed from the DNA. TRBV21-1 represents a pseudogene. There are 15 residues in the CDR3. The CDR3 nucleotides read TGTGCCAGCACCTGGACAGGGCCGGTTGGTTCACCCCTCCACTTT. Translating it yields CASTWTGPVGSPLHF.

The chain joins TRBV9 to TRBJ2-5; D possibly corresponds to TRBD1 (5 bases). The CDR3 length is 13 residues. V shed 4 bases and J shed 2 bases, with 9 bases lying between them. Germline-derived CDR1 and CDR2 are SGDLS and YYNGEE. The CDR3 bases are TGTGCCAGCAGCCCAGACAGTCAAGAGACCCAGTACTTC. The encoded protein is CASSPDSQETQYF.

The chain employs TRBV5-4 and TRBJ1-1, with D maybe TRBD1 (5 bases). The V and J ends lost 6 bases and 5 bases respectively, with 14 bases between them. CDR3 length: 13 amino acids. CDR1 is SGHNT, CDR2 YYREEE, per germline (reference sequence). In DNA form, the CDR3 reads TGTGCCAGCATCGGAGGGGCGCGAACTGAAGCTTTCTTT. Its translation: CASIGGARTEAFF.

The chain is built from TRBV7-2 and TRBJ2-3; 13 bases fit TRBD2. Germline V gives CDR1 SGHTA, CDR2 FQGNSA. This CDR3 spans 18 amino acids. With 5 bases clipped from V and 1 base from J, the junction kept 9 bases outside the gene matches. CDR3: CASSPGLAGIFGTDTQYF. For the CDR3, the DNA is TGTGCCAGCAGCCCGGGACTAGCGGGAATTTTTGGCACAGATACGCAGTATTTT.

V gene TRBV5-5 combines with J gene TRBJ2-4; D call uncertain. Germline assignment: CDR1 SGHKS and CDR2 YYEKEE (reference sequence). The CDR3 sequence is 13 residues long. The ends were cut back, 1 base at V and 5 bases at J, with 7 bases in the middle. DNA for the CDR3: TGTGCCAGCAGCTTGCGTACAGAAAACATTCAGTACTTC. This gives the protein CASSLRTENIQYF.